The table lists the clone carrying this TCR beta chain with a few counts. What it recognizes is unknown. Per germline, CDR1 LNHDA and CDR2 SQIVND (reference sequence). Trimming took off 5 bases at V and 4 bases at J, with 14 bases between the two ends. This CDR3 has 14 amino acids. The data derive from a study of post-analysis software for immune sequencing data. On the study more broadly: Multiple sclerosis in the patients followed relapsing-remitting, secondary progressive and progressive-relapsing courses. Study findings and constraints: Significantly lower normalized Chao1 diversity was found in patients with multiple sclerosis relative to controls. The F measure placed samples prepared in the same batch into strongly shared clusters. Four to six TRBV segments were more frequent in patients than controls; TRBV5-6, TRBV5-1 and TRBV20-1 belonged to this group.

Libraries were made from TCR beta cDNA, and they carried unique molecular identifiers. Between 1 and 10 million T cells gave rise to some 450,000 cDNA molecules. TCRdb fed the PCR reads into MiXCR, producing one record per CDR3 protein. The table has more than 450,000 distinct CDR3 sequences, roughly 34% seen once; the top ten hold approximately 5.4%. The sequence was collected from a girl aged 2-17 years with multiple sclerosis. V usage is TRBV19 and J usage is TRBJ1-1; D is uncertain. The sequenced sample was blood. In DNA form, the CDR3 reads TGTGCCAGTAGTCTAGCCGGTGGGGTCACTGAAGCTTTCTTT. Its translation: CASSLAGGVTEAFF.